This T cell receptor beta chain was obtained from a study of CD8 T cells in Susac syndrome. The ends lost 3 bases at V and 1 base at J; junction bases unmatched: 9. The CDR3 contains 17 residues. Germline CDR1 LNHDA, CDR2 SQIVND (reference sequence). Random hexamers were used to reverse transcribe an amount of about 0.45 to 1 ug RNA. Via MiXCR, TCRdb re-called the immunoSEQ multiplex PCR reads, giving one row per CDR3 protein. The sample shows about 130,000 distinct CDR3 sequences, roughly 96% of them seen only once. V is TRBV19 and J is TRBJ2-3, with TRBD1 identical over 8 bases. The sequence came from a human donor in good health. The sequenced sample consisted of CD4+ T cells from PBMCs. CDR3 protein: CASSIYTGGYRTDTQYF. For the CDR3, the DNA is TGTGCCAGTAGTATTTACACAGGGGGTTACCGCACAGATACGCAGTATTTT.